One sample yielded the 14 T cell receptor beta chains listed below, sequenced in a study of cytomegalovirus exposure and HLA in healthy donors. The PCR made use of 60 Vbeta and 13 Jbeta primers. Data came from immunoSEQ multiplex PCR; TCRdb stores just in-frame clones and leaves some out. This sample has tens of thousands of clones; approximately 84% occur once, and the top ten carry about 2.1%. Sequencing was carried out using PBMCs. These receptors originate from a man aged 18 to 35 in good health and CMV-seronegative.

The CDR3 DNA sequence: TGTGCCAGCAGCCTCAAAATCAGCGATGAGCAGTTCTTC. Its protein product is CASSLKISDEQFF. The chain carries TRBV9 and TRBJ2-1; D gene ambiguous. Trimming cost V 4 bases and J 8 bases, with 13 bases left between them. From germline, CDR1 is SGDLS and CDR2 YYNGEE. The CDR3 runs to 13 residues.

The chain is built from TRBV28 and TRBJ1-5; D may be TRBD1 (5 bases). V gave up 1 base and J gave up 6 bases, with 10 bases separating them. Looked up from germline, CDR1 is MDHEN and CDR2 is SYDVKM. CDR3 length: 14 residues. This chain's CDR3 is CASSLFREAQPQHF. The CDR3 DNA follows: TGTGCCAGCAGTTTATTCAGGGAGGCTCAGCCCCAGCATTTT.

The V and J genes are TRBV19 and TRBJ1-5; 9 bases line up with TRBD1. The germline CDR1 and CDR2 sequences are LNHDA and SQIVND (reference sequence). The CDR3 consists of 13 residues. V lost 6 bases and J lost 7; bases outside the gene matches: 4. CDR3 region: CASRGQGIQPQHF. The CDR3 bases are TGTGCCAGTAGGGGACAGGGCATACAGCCCCAGCATTTT.

CDR3 region: CASSPRDLADTQYF. CDR3 in DNA: TGTGCCAGCAGCCCGCGGGACCTAGCGGATACGCAGTATTTT. The V gene is TRBV5-4, the J gene TRBJ2-3, with D possibly TRBD2 on 6 matching bases. The ends were cut back, 4 bases at V and 6 bases at J, with 15 bases in the middle. Germline loops: CDR1 SGHNT, CDR2 YYREEE (reference sequence). The CDR3 is 14 residues long.

The chain employs TRBV6-6 and TRBJ2-7; possibly TRBD1 for D (6 bases). The CDR3 has 16 amino acids. V was clipped by 5 bases and J by 2 bases, with 19 bases between them. Per germline, CDR1 MNHNY and CDR2 SVGAGI (reference sequence). The CDR3 DNA reads TGTGCCAGCAGTAGAGCCGGGACACGGGCTCCCTACGAGCAGTACTTC. It encodes CASSRAGTRAPYEQYF.

This clone was picked up one time. This chain links TRBV27 with TRBJ1-1; D remains ambiguous. Trimming cost V 4 bases and J 2 bases, with 14 bases left between them. The CDR3 runs 15 residues. From germline, CDR1 is MNHEY and CDR2 SMNVEV (reference sequence). For the CDR3, the DNA is TGTGCCAGCAGTTCGCTCGGTGGAGGCAACACTGAAGCTTTCTTT. Amino acid sequence: CASSSLGGGNTEAFF.

This sequence joins TRBV19 and TRBJ1-2; 7 bases match TRBD1. Germline V gene sequence: CDR1 LNHDA, CDR2 SQIVND (reference sequence). V was pared by 1 base and J by 4 bases, with 3 bases of the junction left unmatched. The CDR3 sequence is 14 residues long. In DNA, the CDR3 is TGTGCCAGTAGTATAGTAGCAGGGGGCTATGGCTACACCTTC. It is translated as CASSIVAGGYGYTF.

V gene TRBV10-2 combines with J gene TRBJ2-5, with D possibly being TRBD2 (5 bases). Germline CDR1 and CDR2: WSHSY and SAAADI. V lost 4 bases and J 2 bases, leaving 8 bases between the germline ends. The CDR3 is 13 amino acids. This CDR3 is CASSGTPQETQYF. CDR3 DNA sequence: TGCGCCAGCAGTGGGACTCCTCAAGAGACCCAGTACTTC.

The chain recombines TRBV7-9 with TRBJ2-7, with a weak D call TRBD1 (5 bases). The CDR3 totals 15 residues. The V and J ends lost 0 bases and 2 bases respectively, with 11 bases between them. The V gene's germline CDR1 is SEHNR and CDR2 FQNEAQ (reference sequence). CDR3 sequence: CASSLAGRVPYEQYF. CDR3 coding DNA: TGTGCCAGCAGCTTAGCTGGCAGGGTTCCCTACGAGCAGTACTTC.

The genes are TRBV7-2 and TRBJ1-6, with 7 nucleotides matching TRBD1. The CDR3 contains 15 residues. The V and J ends lost 5 bases and 8 bases, in that order; junction bases with no gene match: 9. Looked up from germline, CDR1 is SGHTA and CDR2 is FQGNSA. Here the CDR3 DNA reads TGTGCCAGCAGCATGACAGGGCGCGAGGATTCACCCCTCCACTTT. Its protein is CASSMTGREDSPLHF.

This chain links TRBV5-5 with TRBJ2-5; TRBD1 matches 8 bases. Per the germline V gene, CDR1 is SGHKS and CDR2 is YYEKEE (reference sequence). This CDR3 is built from 15 residues. The junction had 8 bases not matched to a gene; V was cut back by 2 bases and J by 5 bases. The CDR3: CASSFTPGGLETQYF. CDR3 coding DNA: TGTGCCAGCAGCTTTACCCCAGGGGGCCTGGAGACCCAGTACTTC.

The CDR3 nucleotides are TGTGCCAGCAGCTTGGGCGGGAGTTGGGAGACCCAGTACTTC. Its protein product is CASSLGGSWETQYF. The rearrangement links TRBV5-4 to TRBJ2-5; TRBD2 aligns across 7 bases. This CDR3 is built from 14 residues. The germline gives CDR1 SGHNT, CDR2 YYREEE (reference sequence). Trimming at V came to 0 bases and at J to 5 bases, leaving 4 bases not matched to a gene.

J is TRBJ2-3 and V is TRBV10-3; D gene uncertain. V was clipped by 3 bases and J by 4 bases, with 8 bases between them. This CDR3 spans 13 amino acids. Per germline, CDR1 ENHRY and CDR2 SYGVKD. In DNA, the CDR3 is TGTGCCATCAGTGATCGGAGTGCAGATACGCAGTATTTT. Translated: CAISDRSADTQYF.

This chain links TRBV7-6 with TRBJ2-3; TRBD1 aligns across 9 bases. From germline, CDR1 is SGHVS and CDR2 FNYEAQ. V gave up 5 bases and J gave up 0 bases; unmatched junction bases: 9. The CDR3 sequence is 17 residues long. In DNA form, the CDR3 reads TGTGCCAGCAGCCGGACAGGGGCCCGCCTTAGCACAGATACGCAGTATTTT. It codes for CASSRTGARLSTDTQYF.